The 21 T cell receptor beta chains listed next were all sequenced from one sample in a study of spatial heterogeneity in lung cancer. Regarding time point: sample taken at primary tumor resection. In TCRdb, the 5' RACE reads were re-called with MiXCR into one record per CDR3 protein. The sample lists more than 35,000 distinct CDR3 sequences; approximately 5.5% were seen once. The sequencing used PBMCs, collected at surgery. These receptors all come from a female donor with early-stage non-small cell lung cancer.

This clonotype was picked up many times. V and J are TRBV27 and TRBJ1-5; 8 bases are a match to TRBD1. CDR1 is MNHEY, CDR2 SMNVEV, per germline (reference sequence). With V trimmed by 3 bases and J by 5 bases, 3 bases remained unmatched. The CDR3 has 14 amino acids. The CDR3 nucleotides are TGTGCCAGCAGTTTTTCAGGGGGCGATCAGCCCCAGCATTTT. Its translation: CASSFSGGDQPQHF.

This clonotype was observed at least ten times. One junction end disagrees with the germline gene, perhaps due to a read error. The CDR3 reads CSARAALAGETQYF. CDR3 DNA: TGCAGTGCCAGAGCCGCACTAGCGGGTGAGACCCAGTACTTC. The chain links TRBV20-1 to TRBJ2-5; the match to TRBD2 covers 9 bases. This CDR3 has 14 residues. Germline values: CDR1 DFQATT, CDR2 SNEGSKA (reference sequence).

This clonotype was seen repeatedly, ten times or more. This sequence joins TRBV11-2 and TRBJ1-5; no definite D call. The germline V gene has CDR1 SGHAT and CDR2 FQNNGV. The CDR3 spans 17 residues. V shed 1 base and J shed 0 bases, with 13 bases lying between them. In nucleotides, the CDR3 is TGTGCCAGCAGCTTAGGAACTAGGTACAGTAGCAATCAGCCCCAGCATTTT. Amino acids: CASSLGTRYSSNQPQHF. Supplemented by reference TRBV11-2 and TRBJ1-5, the full variable domain reads EAGVAQSPRYKIIEKRQSVAFWCNPISGHATLYWYQQILGQGPKLLIQFQNNGVVDDSQLPKDRFSAERLKGVDSTLKIQPAKLEDSAVYLCASSLGTRYSSNQPQHFGDGTRLSIL.

This clonotype was seen many times. CDR3 in amino acids: CSAGQGSVTGELFF. CDR3 in DNA: TGCAGCGCTGGTCAGGGAAGTGTCACCGGGGAGCTGTTTTTT. The genes are TRBV29-1 and TRBJ2-2; maybe TRBD1 (5 bases). The CDR3 length is 14 residues. V lost 7 bases to trimming and J lost 4 bases, with 16 bases between them. Germline loops: CDR1 SQVTM, CDR2 ANQGSEA.

This chain links TRBV9 with TRBJ2-1; 13 nucleotides match TRBD2. The CDR3 consists of 20 residues. The germline CDR1 and CDR2 sequences are SGDLS and YYNGEE. The ends lost 4 bases at V and 0 bases at J; junction bases unmatched: 13. CDR3 nucleotides: TGTGCCAGCAGCCCCAGAGCGGGACTAGCGGGACAGAGCTCCTACAATGAGCAGTTCTTC. The encoded protein is CASSPRAGLAGQSSYNEQFF.

This clonotype was counted ten times or more. V is TRBV6-1 and J is TRBJ2-1; D gene unclear. The germline V and J ends were trimmed by 8 bases and 10 bases, with 15 bases remaining between them. Germline-derived CDR1 and CDR2 are MNHNS and SASEGT. This CDR3 is 12 amino acids long. Here the CDR3 DNA reads TGTGCCAGCTTTGGATCATTCGGGGAGCAGTTCTTC. It specifies CASFGSFGEQFF.

Ten or more counts support this clonotype. V usage is TRBV20-1 and J usage is TRBJ1-1, with 7 nucleotides matching TRBD1. The germline gives CDR1 DFQATT, CDR2 SNEGSKA (reference sequence). The CDR3 is 14 amino acids. Unmatched junction bases numbered 4, after V lost 3 bases and J lost 0 bases. Written as DNA, the CDR3 is TGCAGTGCTAGGTCCGGGACAGTGAACACTGAAGCTTTCTTT. This translates into CSARSGTVNTEAFF.

This clonotype was picked up many times. This rearrangement joins TRBV5-1 to TRBJ1-4, with unresolved D. The germline gives CDR1 SGHRS, CDR2 YFSETQ. The V gene lost 5 bases and the J gene lost 5 bases, with 16 bases spanning the gap. This CDR3 is 15 amino acids long. The CDR3, as DNA: TGCGCCAGCAGTTTTGCAGGACCGGGGAATGAAAAACTGTTTTTT. Translated: CASSFAGPGNEKLFF.

This clonotype was found many times. The chain couples TRBV20-1 to TRBJ2-2; D is undetermined. There are 12 residues in the CDR3. CDR1 and CDR2 (germline): DFQATT, SNEGSKA (reference sequence). Trimming stripped 0 bases from V and 6 bases from J, with 5 bases between. The CDR3 sequence is CSAREGSGELFF. Written as DNA, the CDR3 is TGCAGTGCTAGAGAAGGATCCGGGGAGCTGTTTTTT.

This clonotype was observed at least ten times. The J gene is TRBJ1-2, the V gene TRBV10-3; D is unresolved. The germline V gene has CDR1 ENHRY and CDR2 SYGVKD. The CDR3 has 14 residues. V was trimmed by 7 bases and J by 8 bases, leaving 20 bases between them. The CDR3 spells CAITVSSGSGGYTF. CDR3 nucleotides: TGTGCCATCACTGTTTCTTCCGGGTCCGGAGGCTACACCTTC.

This clonotype has ten or more counts. The J gene is TRBJ1-5, the V gene TRBV27, with TRBD1 matching over 9 bases. In germline, CDR1 is MNHEY, CDR2 SMNVEV (reference sequence). This CDR3 has 19 residues. Trimming took 2 bases from V and 6 from J; bases not matched to a gene: 17. CDR3 amino acids: CASSLRPIDGDRDGQPQHF. The CDR3, as DNA: TGTGCCAGCAGTTTACGGCCAATCGACGGGGACAGGGATGGTCAGCCCCAGCATTTT.

This clonotype was seen at least ten times. J is TRBJ2-1 and V is TRBV7-9; D is ambiguous. CDR1 SEHNR and CDR2 FQNEAQ come from the germline V gene (reference sequence). This CDR3 has 14 amino acids. Trimming cost V 8 bases and J 8 bases, with 19 bases left between them. In DNA, the CDR3 is TGTGCCAGCGCGGCAGGTGAATCTCTCGATGAGCAGTTCTTC. It specifies CASAAGESLDEQFF.

There are many counts of this clonotype. The rearrangement joins TRBV20-1 to TRBJ1-5; D unresolved. The V gene lost 5 bases and the J gene lost 2 bases, with 7 bases spanning the gap. The CDR3 consists of 12 residues. Germline lookup yields CDR1 DFQATT and CDR2 SNEGSKA (reference sequence). CDR3 sequence: CSAWTGNQPQHF. The CDR3 bases are TGCAGTGCTTGGACCGGCAATCAGCCCCAGCATTTT.

The gene calls are TRBV6-2 or TRBV6-3 and TRBJ2-4; the match to TRBD1 covers 7 bases. In germline, CDR1 is MNHEY, CDR2 SVGEGT. Trimming cost V 0 bases and J 2 bases; bases outside gene matches: 1. The CDR3 length is 15 residues. The CDR3 DNA reads TGTGCCAGCAGTTACTCGACAGGGACCAAAAACATTCAGTACTTC. Its translation: CASSYSTGTKNIQYF.

The chain employs TRBV6-5 and TRBJ2-7; no reliable D call. V lost 2 bases to trimming and J lost 7 bases, with 15 bases between them. CDR1 and CDR2 from the germline V gene are MNHEY and SVGAGI. This CDR3 has 14 amino acids. The CDR3 sequence is CASSYQALTLEQYF. CDR3 DNA: TGTGCCAGCAGTTACCAGGCGCTTACATTAGAGCAGTACTTC.

This clonotype has a count of ten or more. V gene TRBV18 combines with J gene TRBJ2-7; the D is unclear. The germline V gene has CDR1 KGHSH and CDR2 LQKENI. This CDR3 comprises 14 residues. With 1 base removed from V and 2 bases from J, the gap between germline ends came to 9 bases. CDR3 nucleotide sequence: TGTGCCAGCTCACCACTCCTAGGAACCTACGAGCAGTACTTC. It yields the protein CASSPLLGTYEQYF.

This clonotype was seen ten or more times. The V call is TRBV20-1, the J call TRBJ1-1; perhaps TRBD1 as D (6 bases). V was pared by 2 bases and J by 0 bases, with 10 bases between. CDR1 DFQATT and CDR2 SNEGSKA come from the germline V gene (reference sequence). This CDR3 spans 14 amino acids. The CDR3, as DNA: TGCAGTGCTAGATACGGGGGCATGAACACTGAAGCTTTCTTT. Its translation is CSARYGGMNTEAFF.

This clonotype was counted many times. This sequence joins TRBV4-1 and TRBJ1-1, with TRBD1 matching 8 bases. The ends lost 3 bases at V and 6 bases at J; junction bases unmatched: 12. The CDR3 covers 16 residues. The germline gives CDR1 MGHRA, CDR2 YSYEKL. CDR3 loop: CASSQGGTGASAEAFF. CDR3 DNA sequence: TGCGCCAGCAGCCAGGGCGGGACAGGAGCTTCTGCTGAAGCTTTCTTT.

In this sample, this clonotype turned up a few times. The chain's CDR3 is CASSKGGTGYGYTF. CDR3 nucleotide sequence: TGTGCCAGCAGCAAAGGGGGCACGGGATATGGCTACACCTTC. The V gene is TRBV14, the J gene TRBJ1-2; the match to TRBD1 covers 7 bases. V lost 5 bases and J lost 5; bases outside the gene matches: 8. This CDR3 region has 14 residues. CDR1 is SGHDN and CDR2 is FVKESK in the germline V gene.

This clonotype has just a few counts. This chain links TRBV30 with TRBJ2-3, with a tentative D call TRBD2 (5 bases). Trimming left V 0 bases short and J 1 base short, with 8 bases between. Germline CDR1 GTSNPN, CDR2 SVGIG (reference sequence). This CDR3 is built from 14 residues. CDR3 DNA sequence: TGTGCCTGGAGTGTCGGGCGGGGCACAGATACGCAGTATTTT. Protein sequence: CAWSVGRGTDTQYF.

J is TRBJ1-4 and V is TRBV20-1; 9 bases map to TRBD1. Germline lookup yields CDR1 DFQATT and CDR2 SNEGSKA (reference sequence). J was trimmed by 10 bases and V by 3 bases; bases with no gene match: 6. This CDR3 has 13 amino acids. In nucleotides, the CDR3 is TGCAGTGCTAGTGACAGGGGGGCGGTAAAACTGTTTTTT. This encodes CSASDRGAVKLFF.